This T cell receptor beta chain is drawn from a study of T cells after yellow fever vaccination. TCRdb re-called the 5' RACE reads with MiXCR, one entry per CDR3 protein. The repertoire includes under 300,000 distinct CDR3 sequences, around 6.7% of them detected once, and 1.1% sits in the top ten. CDR3 length: 14 residues. After removal of 5 bases from V and 4 bases from J, the junction contained 4 bases not matched to a gene. In this sample, this clonotype turned up many times. The receptor comes from a man aged 25-45 years who received the YFV17D yellow fever vaccine. This chain uses TRBV12-3 or TRBV12-4 with TRBJ2-2; 7 nucleotides line up with TRBD1. The sequencing here drew on CD4+ T cells sorted from PBMCs, taken on the day of the yellow fever booster vaccination. The CDR3 sequence is CASSHGTATGELFF. The CDR3 DNA is TGTGCCAGCAGTCATGGGACAGCCACCGGGGAGCTGTTTTTT.